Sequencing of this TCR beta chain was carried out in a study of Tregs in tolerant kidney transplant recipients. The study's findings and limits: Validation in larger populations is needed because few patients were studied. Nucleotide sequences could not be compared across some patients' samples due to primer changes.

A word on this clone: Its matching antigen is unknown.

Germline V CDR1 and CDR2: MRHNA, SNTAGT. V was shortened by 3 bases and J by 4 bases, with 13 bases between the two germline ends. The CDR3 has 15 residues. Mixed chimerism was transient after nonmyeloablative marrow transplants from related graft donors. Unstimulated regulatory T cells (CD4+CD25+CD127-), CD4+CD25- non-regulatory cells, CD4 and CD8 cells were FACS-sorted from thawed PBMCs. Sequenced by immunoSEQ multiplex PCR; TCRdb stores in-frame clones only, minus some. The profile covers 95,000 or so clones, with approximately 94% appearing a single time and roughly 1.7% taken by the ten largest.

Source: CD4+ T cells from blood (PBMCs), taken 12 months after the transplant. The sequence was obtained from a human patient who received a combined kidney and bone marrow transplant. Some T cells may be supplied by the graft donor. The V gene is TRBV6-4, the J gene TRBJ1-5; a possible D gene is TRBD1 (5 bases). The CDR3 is CASSEVWGGNQPQHF. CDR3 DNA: TGTGCCAGCAGTGAGGTGTGGGGGGGGAATCAGCCCCAGCATTTT.